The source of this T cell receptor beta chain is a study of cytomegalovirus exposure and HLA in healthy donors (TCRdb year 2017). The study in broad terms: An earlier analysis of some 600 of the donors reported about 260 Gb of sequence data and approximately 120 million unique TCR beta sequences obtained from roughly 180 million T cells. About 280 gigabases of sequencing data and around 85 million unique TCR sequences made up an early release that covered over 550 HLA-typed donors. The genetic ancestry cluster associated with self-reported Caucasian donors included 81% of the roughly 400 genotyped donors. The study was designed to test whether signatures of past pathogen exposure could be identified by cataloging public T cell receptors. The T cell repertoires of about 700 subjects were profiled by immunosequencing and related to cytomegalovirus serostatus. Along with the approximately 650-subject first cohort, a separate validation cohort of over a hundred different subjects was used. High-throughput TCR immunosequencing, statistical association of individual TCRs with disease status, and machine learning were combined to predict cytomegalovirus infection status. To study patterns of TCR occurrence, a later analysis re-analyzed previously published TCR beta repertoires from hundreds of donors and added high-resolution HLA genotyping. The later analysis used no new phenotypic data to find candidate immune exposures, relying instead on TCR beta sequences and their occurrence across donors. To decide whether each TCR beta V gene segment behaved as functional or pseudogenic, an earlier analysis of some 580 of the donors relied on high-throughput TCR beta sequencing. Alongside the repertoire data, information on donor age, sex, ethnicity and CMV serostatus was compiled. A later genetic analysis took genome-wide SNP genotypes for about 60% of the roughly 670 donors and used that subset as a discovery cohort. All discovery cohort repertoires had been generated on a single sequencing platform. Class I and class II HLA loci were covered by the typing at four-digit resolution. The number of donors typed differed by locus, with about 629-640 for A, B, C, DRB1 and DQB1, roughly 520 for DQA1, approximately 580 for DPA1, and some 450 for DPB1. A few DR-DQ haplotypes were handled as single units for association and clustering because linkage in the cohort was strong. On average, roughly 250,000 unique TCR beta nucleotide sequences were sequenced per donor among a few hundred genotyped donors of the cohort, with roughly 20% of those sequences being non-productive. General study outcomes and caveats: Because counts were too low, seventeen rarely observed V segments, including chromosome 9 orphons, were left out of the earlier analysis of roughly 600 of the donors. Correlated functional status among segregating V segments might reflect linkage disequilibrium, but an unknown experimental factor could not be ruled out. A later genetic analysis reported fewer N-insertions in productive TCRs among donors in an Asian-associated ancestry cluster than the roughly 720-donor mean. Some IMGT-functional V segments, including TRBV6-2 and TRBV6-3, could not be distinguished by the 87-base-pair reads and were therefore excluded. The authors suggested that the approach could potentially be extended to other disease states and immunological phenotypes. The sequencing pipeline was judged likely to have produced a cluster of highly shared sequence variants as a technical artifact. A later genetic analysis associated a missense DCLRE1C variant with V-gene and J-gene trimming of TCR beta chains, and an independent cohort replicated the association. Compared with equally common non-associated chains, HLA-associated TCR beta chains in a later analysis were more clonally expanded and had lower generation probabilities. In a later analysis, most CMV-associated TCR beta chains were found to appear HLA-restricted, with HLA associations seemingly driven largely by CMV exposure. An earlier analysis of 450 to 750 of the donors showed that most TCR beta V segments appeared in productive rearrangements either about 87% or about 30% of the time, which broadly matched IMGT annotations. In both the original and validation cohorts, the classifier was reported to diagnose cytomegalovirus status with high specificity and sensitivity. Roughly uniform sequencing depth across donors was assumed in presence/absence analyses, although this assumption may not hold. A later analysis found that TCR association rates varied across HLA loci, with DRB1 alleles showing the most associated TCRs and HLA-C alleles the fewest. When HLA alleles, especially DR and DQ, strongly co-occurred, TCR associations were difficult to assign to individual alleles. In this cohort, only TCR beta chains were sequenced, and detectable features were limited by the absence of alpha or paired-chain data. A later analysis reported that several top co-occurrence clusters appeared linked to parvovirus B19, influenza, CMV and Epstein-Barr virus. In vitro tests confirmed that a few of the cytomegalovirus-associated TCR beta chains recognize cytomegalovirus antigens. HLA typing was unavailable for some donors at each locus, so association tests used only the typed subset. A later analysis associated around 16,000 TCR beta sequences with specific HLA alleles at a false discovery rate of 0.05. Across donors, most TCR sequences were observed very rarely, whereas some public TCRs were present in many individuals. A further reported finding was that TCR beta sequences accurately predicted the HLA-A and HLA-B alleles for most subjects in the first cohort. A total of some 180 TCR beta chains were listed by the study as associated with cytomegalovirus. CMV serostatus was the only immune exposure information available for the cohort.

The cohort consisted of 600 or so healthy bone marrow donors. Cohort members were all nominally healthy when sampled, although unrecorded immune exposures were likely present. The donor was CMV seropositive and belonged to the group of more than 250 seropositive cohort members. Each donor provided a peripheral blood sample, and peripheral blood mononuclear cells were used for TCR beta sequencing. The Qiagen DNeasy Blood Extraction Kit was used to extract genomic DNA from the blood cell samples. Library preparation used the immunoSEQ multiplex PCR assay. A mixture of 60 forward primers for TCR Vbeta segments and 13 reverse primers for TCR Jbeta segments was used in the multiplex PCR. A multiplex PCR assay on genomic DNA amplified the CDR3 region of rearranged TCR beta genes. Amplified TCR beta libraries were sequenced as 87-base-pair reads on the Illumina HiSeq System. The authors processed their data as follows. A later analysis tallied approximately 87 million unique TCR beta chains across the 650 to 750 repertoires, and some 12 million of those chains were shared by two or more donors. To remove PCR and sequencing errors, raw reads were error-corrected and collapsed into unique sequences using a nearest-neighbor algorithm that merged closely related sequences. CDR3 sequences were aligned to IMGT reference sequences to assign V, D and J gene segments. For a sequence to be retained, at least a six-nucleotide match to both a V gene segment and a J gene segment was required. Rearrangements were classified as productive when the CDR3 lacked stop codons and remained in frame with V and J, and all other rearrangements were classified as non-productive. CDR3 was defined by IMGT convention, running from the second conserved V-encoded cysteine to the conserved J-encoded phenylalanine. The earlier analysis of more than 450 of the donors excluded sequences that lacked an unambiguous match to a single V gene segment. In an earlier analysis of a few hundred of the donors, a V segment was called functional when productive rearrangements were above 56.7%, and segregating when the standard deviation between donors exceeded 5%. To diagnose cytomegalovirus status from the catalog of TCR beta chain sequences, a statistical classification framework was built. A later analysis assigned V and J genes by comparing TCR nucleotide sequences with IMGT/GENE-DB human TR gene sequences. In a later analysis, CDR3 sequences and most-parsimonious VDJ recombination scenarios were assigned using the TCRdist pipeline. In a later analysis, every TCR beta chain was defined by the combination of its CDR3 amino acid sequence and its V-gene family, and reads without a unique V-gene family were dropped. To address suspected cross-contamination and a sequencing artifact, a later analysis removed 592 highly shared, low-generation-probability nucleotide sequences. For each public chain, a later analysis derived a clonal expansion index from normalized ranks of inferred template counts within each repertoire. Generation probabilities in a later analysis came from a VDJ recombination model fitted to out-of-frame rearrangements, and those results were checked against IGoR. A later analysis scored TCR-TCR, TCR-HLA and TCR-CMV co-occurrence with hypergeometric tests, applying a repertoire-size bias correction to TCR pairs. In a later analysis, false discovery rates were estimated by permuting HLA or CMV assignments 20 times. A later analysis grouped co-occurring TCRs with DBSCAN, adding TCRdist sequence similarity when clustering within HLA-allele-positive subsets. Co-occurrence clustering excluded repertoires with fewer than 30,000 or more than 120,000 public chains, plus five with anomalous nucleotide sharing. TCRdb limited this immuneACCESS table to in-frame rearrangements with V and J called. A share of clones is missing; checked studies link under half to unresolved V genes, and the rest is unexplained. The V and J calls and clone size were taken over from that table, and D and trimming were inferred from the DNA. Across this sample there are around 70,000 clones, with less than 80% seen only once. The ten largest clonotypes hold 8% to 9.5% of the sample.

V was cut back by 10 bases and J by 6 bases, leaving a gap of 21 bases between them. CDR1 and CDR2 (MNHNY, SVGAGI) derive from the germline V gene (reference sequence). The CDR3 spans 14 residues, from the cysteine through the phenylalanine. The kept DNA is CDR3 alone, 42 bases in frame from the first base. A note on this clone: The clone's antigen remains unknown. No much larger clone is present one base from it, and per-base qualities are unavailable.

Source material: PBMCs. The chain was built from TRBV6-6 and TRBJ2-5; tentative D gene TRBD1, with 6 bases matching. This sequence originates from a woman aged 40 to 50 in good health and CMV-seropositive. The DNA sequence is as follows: TGTGCCACCACCGAGAACCAGGGGATGCAGACCCAGTACTTC. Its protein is CATTENQGMQTQYF.